This T cell receptor beta chain was identified in a study of T-cell memory formation after mild COVID-19. Findings and caveats of the study: Pre-infection memory showed some responding clones, and this suggested that cross-reactive memory joined. CD4/CD8 balance held among clones contracting day 15 to 85, and later expanders leaned CD4+. CD4+ clones that contracted lay mainly in CM and EM; CD8+ ones lay in EMRA.

The CDR3 consists of 15 residues. J lost 2 bases, V lost 3 bases, and 3 bases had no gene match. Per germline, CDR1 SGHTA and CDR2 FQGNSA. This clonotype turned up a few times. Its antigen is not known. Constant-segment primers served in 5'RACE that generated TCR alpha and TCR beta cDNA libraries bearing sample barcodes and UMIs. TCRdb reanalysed the 5' RACE reads using MiXCR and keeps one entry per CDR3 protein. The sample holds fewer than 300,000 distinct CDR3 sequences, about a sixth seen once. This clonotype was sampled from a man between 18 and 35 years old who had mild COVID-19 (a few samples of this study predate the infection). Cell type and time point are not known. The sample consisted of PBMCs or a T cell subset sorted from them (not recorded which). This rearrangement joins TRBV7-2 to TRBJ2-7, with 11 bases matching TRBD2. The CDR3 DNA reads as TGTGCCAGCAGCTTCCTAGCGGGGGGTCCCTACGAGCAGTACTTC. Protein product: CASSFLAGGPYEQYF.